This passage covers 28 T cell receptor beta chains from one sample sequenced in a study of OX40 agonist ivuxolimab in advanced cancers. The table came from immunoSEQ multiplex PCR; TCRdb's copy has only in-frame clones and leaves some out. The table includes about 82,000 clones, approximately 85% detected once. The specimen was CD4+ or CD8+ T cells sorted from blood, collected in a trial of the OX40 agonist ivuxolimab. These receptors all stem from an adult with an advanced solid tumor such as melanoma, head and neck, liver or kidney cancer.

In its sample, this clone was seen once. The chain employs TRBV2 and TRBJ1-3, with unresolved D. The CDR3 extends over 13 amino acids. Trimming left V 2 bases short and J 3 bases short, with 5 bases between. Germline-derived CDR1 and CDR2 are SNHLY and FYNNEI. The CDR3 spells CASSEIGGNTIYF. CDR3 DNA sequence: TGTGCCAGCAGTGAAATTGGTGGAAACACCATATATTTT.

The gene calls are TRBV9 and TRBJ2-1, with D hard to call. The CDR3 totals 15 residues. CDR1 SGDLS and CDR2 YYNGEE come from the germline V gene. V was clipped by 4 bases and J by 0 bases, with 11 bases between them. Written as DNA, the CDR3 is TGTGCCAGCAGCTTGGGTCCGAGCTCCTACAATGAGCAGTTCTTC. Its translation is CASSLGPSSYNEQFF.

The chain employs TRBV11-2 and TRBJ2-3; D possibly corresponds to TRBD2 (6 bases). CDR3 length: 14 residues. Germline loops: CDR1 SGHAT, CDR2 FQNNGV. The V end lost 4 bases, the J end lost 8 bases, and 16 bases lay between the germline ends. The CDR3 DNA reads TGTGCCAGCAGCTCCGCGGGGCCGACGGGTACGCAGTATTTT. This encodes CASSSAGPTGTQYF.

V is TRBV29-1 and J is TRBJ2-5; no reliable D call. The CDR3 is made up of 14 amino acids. Trimming took off 0 bases at V and 4 bases at J, with 12 bases between the two ends. The germline V gene encodes CDR1 SQVTM and CDR2 ANQGSEA. In DNA, the CDR3 is TGCAGCGTTGAAGACAGGAGCCGTGTAGAGACCCAGTACTTC. Protein product: CSVEDRSRVETQYF. Full variable domain (outside the CDR3, taken from reference TRBV29-1 and TRBJ2-5): SAVISQKPSRDICQRGTSLTIQCQVDSQVTMMFWYRQQPGQSLTLIATANQGSEATYESGFVIDKFPISRPNLTFSTLTVSNMSPEDSSIYLCSVEDRSRVETQYFGPGTRLLVL.

The gene calls are TRBV7-2 and TRBJ2-7, with a tentative D call TRBD1 (6 bases). CDR1 and CDR2 from the germline V gene are SGHTA and FQGNSA. Deletions cut 1 base from V and 6 bases from J, with 13 bases between. The CDR3 has 14 residues. The CDR3 coding sequence is TGTGCCAGCAGCTTAGGGGGGCCCTCAGTCGAGCAGTACTTC. It is translated as CASSLGGPSVEQYF.

The chain combines TRBV9 with TRBJ2-6; a weak D match, TRBD1 (5 bases). This CDR3 comprises 13 residues. Germline CDR1 reads SGDLS; CDR2 reads YYNGEE. V was trimmed by 4 bases and J by 4 bases, leaving 6 bases between them. The CDR3 spells CASSPGGANVLTF. CDR3 nucleotides: TGTGCCAGCAGCCCAGGGGGGGCCAACGTCCTGACTTTC.

This sequence joins TRBV7-6 and TRBJ2-2; D remains ambiguous. CDR3 length: 15 amino acids. V shed 1 base and J shed 0 bases, with 6 bases lying between them. The germline V gene encodes CDR1 SGHVS and CDR2 FNYEAQ. This CDR3 reads CASSLVNTNTGELFF. The CDR3 bases are TGTGCCAGCAGCTTAGTCAATACGAACACCGGGGAGCTGTTTTTT.

The chain combines TRBV19 with TRBJ2-4; tentatively, D is TRBD2 (7 bases). This CDR3 region has 17 residues. V shed 7 bases and J shed 0 bases, with 19 bases lying between them. The germline CDR1 and CDR2 sequences are LNHDA and SQIVND (reference sequence). The CDR3 loop is CASTKIGGGLAKNIQYF. Here the CDR3 DNA reads TGTGCCAGTACCAAAATTGGGGGGGGCCTAGCCAAAAACATTCAGTACTTC.

Comment on this clone: This sample also contains other DNA sequences that code for the same CDR3. The gene calls are TRBV5-8 and TRBJ1-5; perhaps TRBD1 as D (5 bases). The CDR3 is made up of 15 amino acids. Trimming left V 1 base short and J 3 bases short, with 11 bases between. CDR1 is SGHTS, CDR2 YDEGEE, per germline. Here the CDR3 reads CASSLPLGTNQPQHF. In nucleotides, the CDR3 is TGTGCCAGCAGCTTGCCGCTTGGGACCAATCAGCCCCAGCATTTT.

The chain carries TRBV7-3 and TRBJ2-1; TRBD2 aligns across 7 bases. Trimming took 3 bases from V and 1 from J; bases not matched to a gene: 6. The CDR3 runs 16 residues. The germline CDR1 and CDR2 sequences are SGHTA and FQGTGA. The CDR3 reads CASSFTSGGSYNEQFF. CDR3 DNA sequence: TGTGCCAGCAGCTTTACATCGGGAGGTTCCTACAATGAGCAGTTCTTC. The variable domain in full, completed from reference TRBV7-3 and TRBJ2-1, reads GAGVSQTPSNKVTEKGKYVELRCDPISGHTALYWYRQSLGQGPEFLIYFQGTGAADDSGLPNDRFFAVRPEGSVSTLKIQRTERGDSAVYLCASSFTSGGSYNEQFFGPGTRLTVL.

V gene TRBV7-2 combines with J gene TRBJ2-1, with TRBD2 identical over 7 bases. The germline CDR1 and CDR2 sequences are SGHTA and FQGNSA. The CDR3 extends over 17 amino acids. V lost 2 bases to trimming and J lost 0 bases; unmatched junction nucleotides: 7. The CDR3 sequence: CASSLFGGDVSYNEQFF. Here the CDR3 DNA reads TGTGCCAGCAGCTTATTTGGGGGGGATGTCTCCTACAATGAGCAGTTCTTC.

This chain connects TRBV4-2 to TRBJ2-5, with D maybe TRBD2 (6 bases). Germline assignment: CDR1 LGHNA and CDR2 YNFKEQ. CDR3 length: 15 amino acids. V was shortened by 5 bases and J by 1 base, with 14 bases between the two germline ends. CDR3: CASSGRLVGQETQYF. As DNA, the CDR3 is TGTGCCAGCAGCGGACGACTAGTCGGCCAAGAGACCCAGTACTTC.

The V call is TRBV2, the J call TRBJ1-5, with D perhaps matching TRBD1 (5 bases). Trimming removed 6 bases at V and 8 bases at J, with 14 bases between. The CDR3 extends over 13 amino acids. Germline V lookup: CDR1 SNHLY, CDR2 FYNNEI. CDR3 bases: TGTGCCAGCAGATATGGGACGCTGGAGCCCCAGCATTTT. This gives the protein CASRYGTLEPQHF.

The chain combines TRBV19 with TRBJ2-3, with 8 bases aligning to TRBD2. J lost 0 bases, V lost 7 bases, and 12 bases had no gene match. This CDR3 has 17 residues. The germline V gene encodes CDR1 LNHDA and CDR2 SQIVND (reference sequence). CDR3 region: CASTPLVSGGSTDTQYF. CDR3 DNA: TGTGCCAGTACCCCCCTTGTGAGCGGGGGTAGCACAGATACGCAGTATTTT.

The rearrangement joins TRBV19 to TRBJ1-1; D ambiguous. Germline lookup yields CDR1 LNHDA and CDR2 SQIVND (reference sequence). The germline V and J ends were trimmed by 7 bases and 2 bases, with 11 bases remaining between them. The CDR3 covers 13 residues. CDR3 sequence reads: CASKRQINTEAFF. The CDR3 coding sequence is TGTGCCAGTAAAAGGCAGATCAACACTGAAGCTTTCTTT.

This sequence joins TRBV2 and TRBJ2-1; perhaps D is TRBD1 or TRBD2 (7 bases each). Between the trimmed V and J ends, which lost 7 bases and 9 bases, there was a span of 19 bases. The CDR3 loop spans 14 amino acids. The germline V gene has CDR1 SNHLY and CDR2 FYNNEI. CDR3 bases: TGTGCCAGCACCCGACAGGGCTCGGGGGGTGAGCAGTTCTTC. Protein: CASTRQGSGGEQFF. The entire variable domain, with the rest obtained from reference TRBV2 and TRBJ2-1, is as follows: EPEVTQTPSHQVTQMGQEVILRCVPISNHLYFYWYRQILGQKVEFLVSFYNNEISEKSEIFDDQFSVERPDGSNFTLKIRSTKLEDSAMYFCASTRQGSGGEQFFGPGTRLTVL.

In this sample, this clone turned up a few times. The V gene is TRBV10-2, the J gene TRBJ1-1, with TRBD1 matching over 7 bases. There are 15 residues in the CDR3. With V trimmed by 2 bases and J by 4 bases, 7 bases remained unmatched. The germline gives CDR1 WSHSY, CDR2 SAAADI. The CDR3 protein is CASSEGTGASTEAFF. The CDR3 DNA sequence: TGCGCCAGCAGTGAGGGCACAGGGGCCAGCACTGAAGCTTTCTTT.

The rearrangement links TRBV7-8 to TRBJ1-5, with 8 bases fitting TRBD1. Germline V CDR1 and CDR2: SGHVS, FQNEAQ. The J segment lost 3 bases and the V segment lost 0 bases, leaving 4 bases of the junction unmatched. This CDR3 has 16 amino acids. The CDR3 region has the DNA TGTGCCAGCAGCTTAGCAGCAGGGGGCCACAATCAGCCCCAGCATTTT. Residues: CASSLAAGGHNQPQHF.

The chain uses TRBV28 and TRBJ1-3; D uncertain. Per germline, CDR1 MDHEN and CDR2 SYDVKM. V was cut by 2 bases and J by 0 bases, with 8 bases left in between. This CDR3 has 15 residues. The DNA of the CDR3 is TGTGCCAGCAGTTTAGATCGCAGCTCTGGAAACACCATATATTTT. This sequence encodes CASSLDRSSGNTIYF.

The V and J genes are TRBV5-1 and TRBJ2-7; D is undetermined. The CDR3 consists of 13 residues. The germline V and J ends were trimmed by 3 bases and 1 base, with 8 bases remaining between them. Germline CDR1 SGHRS, CDR2 YFSETQ. Here the CDR3 reads CASSSQSSYEQYF. DNA of the CDR3: TGCGCCAGCAGCTCTCAGAGTTCCTACGAGCAGTACTTC.

V gene TRBV7-9 combines with J gene TRBJ1-1; 9 positions agree with TRBD1. The CDR3 runs 15 residues. J gave up 3 bases and V 5 bases, and 7 bases lay outside the gene matches. Germline V gives CDR1 SEHNR, CDR2 FQNEAQ (reference sequence). CDR3 sequence: CASSDGQGTDTEAFF. The DNA for the CDR3 is TGTGCCAGCAGCGATGGACAGGGGACAGACACTGAAGCTTTCTTT.

The genes are TRBV19 and TRBJ2-7; D gene uncertain. The germline CDR1 and CDR2 sequences are LNHDA and SQIVND (reference sequence). This CDR3 spans 14 amino acids. V was shortened by 3 bases and J by 1 base, with 10 bases between the two germline ends. CDR3 DNA sequence: TGTGCCAGTAGTATGACGGTCCTTTCCTACGAGCAGTACTTC. It specifies CASSMTVLSYEQYF.

This clone was counted once. The CDR3 sequence is CASSFLAGGSETQYF. The CDR3 DNA follows: TGTGCCAGCAGTTTTCTAGCGGGGGGGAGTGAGACCCAGTACTTC. The chain is built from TRBV28 and TRBJ2-5, with 12 bases matching TRBD2. This CDR3 is 15 amino acids long. The V gene's germline CDR1 is MDHEN and CDR2 SYDVKM. J was trimmed by 5 bases and V by 3 bases; bases with no gene match: 4.

This clone came up once. The rearrangement joins TRBV10-3 to TRBJ2-1, with unresolved D. The CDR3 covers 12 residues. Per the germline V gene, CDR1 is ENHRY and CDR2 is SYGVKD. V was clipped by 4 bases and J by 7 bases, with 8 bases between them. The CDR3 coding sequence is TGTGCCATCAGTGTACTTGGGAATGAGCAGTTCTTC. Protein product: CAISVLGNEQFF.

This chain links TRBV2 with TRBJ1-3, with unresolved D. This CDR3 region has 12 residues. Trimming stripped 7 bases from V and 2 bases from J, with 6 bases between. The germline CDR1 and CDR2 sequences are SNHLY and FYNNEI. In DNA, the CDR3 is TGTGCCAGCATTAAAACTGGAAACACCATATATTTT. Translating it yields CASIKTGNTIYF.

The chain uses TRBV28 and TRBJ2-1; 9 positions match TRBD1. The CDR3 is 16 amino acids. Germline-derived CDR1 and CDR2 are MDHEN and SYDVKM. V was pared by 7 bases and J by 2 bases, with 9 bases of the junction left unmatched. CDR3 coding DNA: TGTGCCAGCACTAACCCCCGGGACAGGGCCTACAATGAGCAGTTCTTC. Translation: CASTNPRDRAYNEQFF. Combining the CDR3 with reference TRBV28 and TRBJ2-1 gives the whole variable domain DVKVTQSSRYLVKRTGEKVFLECVQDMDHENMFWYRQDPGLGLRLIYFSYDVKMKEKGDIPEGYSVSREKKERFSLILESASTNQTSMYLCASTNPRDRAYNEQFFGPGTRLTVL.

The chain couples TRBV7-8 to TRBJ1-5, with a tentative D call TRBD1 (5 bases). Trimming took off 5 bases at V and 2 bases at J, with 16 bases between the two ends. From germline, CDR1 is SGHVS and CDR2 FQNEAQ. This CDR3 is built from 16 residues. In DNA, the CDR3 is TGTGCCAGCAGCCTCAGAGAGACGGGGCGCAATCAGCCCCAGCATTTT. Its protein product is CASSLRETGRNQPQHF.

In this sample, this clone turned up once. The rearrangement uses TRBV7-3 and TRBJ2-1; unclear D gene. CDR1 and CDR2 (germline): SGHTA, FQGTGA. Between the trimmed V and J ends, which lost 2 bases and 6 bases, there was a span of 17 bases. CDR3 size: 16 residues. The CDR3 nucleotides are TGTGCCAGCAGCTTAGCCCTCCCAGGATGGGGCAATGAGCAGTTCTTC. It yields the protein CASSLALPGWGNEQFF.